This entry describes one T cell receptor beta chain. No antigen is known for it. This entry is derived from a study of CD4 T cells in relation to SARS-CoV-2 and coronaviruses. TCRdb's copy holds only in-frame clones and misses some; the assay was immunoSEQ multiplex PCR. The data contain 20,000 or so clones, 76% of them singletons. Unexposed donor CD4+ T cells date from about 2011-2018, before the COVID-19 pandemic. The cells were cultured for around ten days before CD4+ T cells were isolated. Testing used SARS-CoV-2 S/N and four cold-coronavirus spikes on unexposed-donor CD4+ T cells, cells permitting. Germline V gives CDR1 LNHDA, CDR2 SQIVND (reference sequence). CDR3 length equals 15 residues. Unmatched junction bases numbered 7, after V lost 6 bases and J lost 2 bases.

The sample consisted of CD4+ T cells from PBMCs, cultured in vitro. The source is a human donor in good health. This chain links TRBV19 with TRBJ1-5; TRBD1 agrees at 7 bases. The CDR3 reads CASRIDRDGNQPQHF. In DNA, the CDR3 is TGTGCCAGTAGAATTGACAGGGATGGCAATCAGCCCCAGCATTTT.